A selection of T cell receptor beta chains follows, all from one sample in a study of Graves' ophthalmopathy and Graves' hyperthyroidism. TCRdb analysed the multiplex PCR reads with MiXCR anew, one entry per CDR3 protein. The sample records hundreds of thousands of distinct CDR3 sequences, around 40% being singletons. Sequences were obtained from peripheral blood. These receptors were obtained from an adult man with Graves' ophthalmopathy. CDR3s include the opening cysteine and the closing phenylalanine or tryptophan. The D gene is left open where the match is weak. Size values are once, few and many counts, or a class for expanded clones, and some rows have none.

TRBJ2-2 many TRBV7-9 14 - TGCGCCAGCAGCCAGGGAGCGAACACCGGGGAGCTGTTTTTT CASSQGANTGELFF
TRBJ2-7 - TRBV20-1 13 - TGCAGTGCTAGTCAAACCTTCTCCTACGAGCAGTACTTC CSASQTFSYEQYF
TRBJ1-2 - TRBV10-2 14 - TGCGCCAGCTCGGGACTAGCCGGGGAGGATGGCTACACCTTC CASSGLAGEDGYTF
TRBJ2-7 many TRBV25-1 13 - TGTGCCAGCAGTGAATTTAAGGACTACGAGCAGTACTTC CASSEFKDYEQYF
TRBJ1-2 few TRBV19 13 - TGTGCCAATAGTATATCGGAGGGAAATGGCTACACCTTC CANSISEGNGYTF
TRBJ1-1 - TRBV20-1 17 - TGCAGTGCTAGAGAGTGGGGGCGAGGCATAGGTAGGACTGAAGCTTTCTTT CSAREWGRGIGRTEAFF
TRBJ2-7 many TRBV19 13 - TGTGCCAGTAATCGGGGGAGAAGCTACGAGCAGTACTTC CASNRGRSYEQYF
TRBJ2-5 - TRBV29-1 13 - TGCAGCGTTGACAAGGGTGGAAAAGAGACCCAGTACTTC CSVDKGGKETQYF
TRBJ1-2 many TRBV2 14 TRBD1 TGTGCCAGCAGGGGACAGCCTAATAACTATGGCTACACCTTC CASRGQPNNYGYTF
TRBJ1-6 many TRBV5-6 14 TRBD1 TGTGCCAGCAGCTTAGGCAGGGGGCAGTCACCCCTCCACTTT CASSLGRGQSPLHF
TRBJ2-6 - TRBV25-1 19 - TGTGCCAGCAGGGGAATGCTAGGAACCGGAATCTCTGGGGCCAACGTCCTGACTTTC CASRGMLGTGISGANVLTF
TRBJ1-1 many TRBV29-1 11 - TGCAGCGTCGACAGGACTAATGAAGCTTTCTTT CSVDRTNEAFF
TRBJ1-2 many TRBV19 15 - TGTGCCAGTAGTAGGCCCAACTTTGGCGTTTCTCGCTACACCTTC CASSRPNFGVSRYTF
TRBJ1-2 few TRBV9 16 - TGTGCCAGCAGCCAACTTACAGGGCTGCTAGACTATGGCTACACCTTC CASSQLTGLLDYGYTF
TRBJ2-5 many TRBV25-1 13 - TGTGCCAGCAGTGAAAACAGGGAAGAGACCCAGTACTTC CASSENREETQYF
TRBJ2-7 few TRBV7-2 16 TRBD2 TGTGCCAGCAGCCATTGGACTAGCGGGAGTTCCTACGAGCAGTACTTC CASSHWTSGSSYEQYF
TRBJ2-5 - TRBV24-1 17 - TGTGCCAGCGCCCCGGGACTTCCAAACCAGTACCAAGAGACCCAGTACTTC CASAPGLPNQYQETQYF
TRBJ1-3 few TRBV9 15 - TGTGCCAGCAGCGTAGACCTAACCTCTGGAAACACCATATATTTT CASSVDLTSGNTIYF
TRBJ1-1 many TRBV2 15 - TGTGCCAGCAGTGAATTGGGAGGGGCGAACACTGAAGCTTTCTTT CASSELGGANTEAFF
TRBJ1-6 - TRBV9 16 TRBD1 TGTGCCAGCTCACTCCCCGACAGGGTTGGCAATTCACCCCTCCACTTT CASSLPDRVGNSPLHF
TRBJ2-5 once TRBV10-3 18 - - CAICSARDQRRGSYEQYF
TRBJ1-5 - TRBV20-1 13 - TGCAGTGCCGGCCACGGGGGCGGACAGCCCCAGCATTTT CSAGHGGGQPQHF
TRBJ2-7 - TRBV18 13 - TGTGCCAGCTCACTTAGCCGGGGGACCGAGCAGTACTTC CASSLSRGTEQYF
TRBJ2-7 - TRBV6-1 14 TRBD1 TGTGCCAGCAGTCCGACAGGGCCGAACTACGAGCAGTACTTC CASSPTGPNYEQYF
TRBJ1-1 - TRBV10-3 14 TRBD1 TGTGCCATCTTGCGGACAGGGGGCAACACTGAAGCTCTCTTT CAILRTGGNTEALF
TRBJ2-7 - TRBV7-2 15 TRBD1 TGCGCCAGCAGCCGCGGGACAGGGGGCTCCTACGAGCAGTACTTC CASSRGTGGSYEQYF
TRBJ1-2 - TRBV2 14 TRBD1 TGTGCCAGCAGAGCGACAGGGGGCTACTATGGCTACACCTTC CASRATGGYYGYTF
TRBJ2-7 once TRBV11-2 15 TRBD2 TGTGCCAGCAGCCCCGGACTAGCGGGAGCCGGGGAGCAGTACTTC CASSPGLAGAGEQYF
TRBJ1-5 once TRBV2 15 TRBD1 TGTGCCAGCAGTCCACAAGGGACAGGGGCCCGGGCCCAGCATTTT CASSPQGTGARAQHF
TRBJ2-5 many TRBV15 17 - TGTGCCACCAGCGCAAAGATCGGCGGGGGCAAGCAAGAGACCCAGTACTTC CATSAKIGGGKQETQYF
TRBJ2-7 - TRBV9 14 - TGTGCCAGCAGCCATGGGGGGTTCAGGGACGAGCAGTACTTC CASSHGGFRDEQYF
TRBJ1-4 many TRBV14 15 TRBD1 TGTGCCAGCAGCCACCCGACAGGGGATGGTGGAAAACTGTTTTTT CASSHPTGDGGKLFF
TRBJ1-1 many TRBV10-3 14 - TGTGCCATCAGTGTTGCAGGGCTGAACACTGAAGCTTTCTTT CAISVAGLNTEAFF
TRBJ1-2 many TRBV29-1 11 - TGCAGCGTTGACGGGTCCTATGGCTACACCTTC CSVDGSYGYTF
TRBJ2-5 - TRBV7-9 13 TRBD1 TGTGCCAGCAGTAAGACAGGGTTAGTGACCCAGTACTTC CASSKTGLVTQYF
TRBJ1-6 many TRBV10-3 12 - TGTGCCAGCGGAGTCGGGGATTCACCCCTCCACTTT CASGVGDSPLHF
TRBJ1-5 - TRBV24-1 13 - TGTGCCAGCAGCCCCGACAGTACTCAGCCCCAGCATTTT CASSPDSTQPQHF
TRBJ2-7 - TRBV9 12 - TGTGCCAGCAGCCGGCGGTACTACGAGCAGTACTTC CASSRRYYEQYF
TRBJ2-5 many TRBV7-2 13 - TGTGCCAGCAGCTTCGGGTTTCAAGAGACCCAGTACTTC CASSFGFQETQYF
TRBJ2-7 - TRBV5-1 14 TRBD2 TGTGCCAGCAGCTTAGAGGGACTATCTTACGAGCAGTACTTC CASSLEGLSYEQYF
TRBJ2-5 - TRBV2 14 - TGTGCCAGCAGTGCCGGGGGGCTGGGAGAGACCCAGTACTTC CASSAGGLGETQYF
TRBJ2-5 many TRBV7-9 11 - TGTGCCAGCAGCTTAGTGGAGACCCAGTACTTC CASSLVETQYF
TRBJ2-7 many TRBV7-8 15 - TGTGCCAGCACCCAGGGCCAAAGCATGACCTACGAGCAGTACTTC CASTQGQSMTYEQYF
TRBJ1-4 - TRBV5-1 15 - TGCGCCAGCAGCCGGACGGGGGAGACTAATGAAAAACTGTTTTTT CASSRTGETNEKLFF
TRBJ2-5 few TRBV7-9 15 - TGTGCCAGCAGTGTCAAATCCGGGCCCCAAGAGAACCAGTACTTC CASSVKSGPQENQYF
TRBJ2-2 - TRBV6-6 12 - TGTGCCAGCAGACCGACCCACCCGGAGCTGTTTTTT CASRPTHPELFF
TRBJ1-2 once TRBV20-1 13 TRBD1 TGCAGTGCTAGTAGGGGGCGCTTGTATGGCTACACCTTC CSASRGRLYGYTF
TRBJ2-5 - TRBV2 15 - TGTGCCAGCAGTGAAGGCCCGAGCCGACGTGAGACCCAGTACTTC CASSEGPSRRETQYF
TRBJ2-5 few TRBV20-1 11 - TGCAGTGCTAGAGGGACTTTGACCCAGTACTTC CSARGTLTQYF
TRBJ1-3 few TRBV20-1 15 - TGCAGTGCTGACGTCCCAACTCCCTCTGGAAACACCATATATTTT CSADVPTPSGNTIYF
TRBJ1-5 - TRBV24-1 15 TRBD1 TGTGCCAGCAGTTACGGGACAGTGGGAAATCAGCCCCAGCATTTT CASSYGTVGNQPQHF
TRBJ2-7 - TRBV7-9 13 - TGTGCCAGCAGCCTTGGACAGTCCACGGGGAGTAGCTTC CASSLGQSTGSSF
TRBJ1-4 few TRBV28 12 - TGTGCCAGCAGTTTGTTGGACGAAAAACTGTTTTTT CASSLLDEKLFF
TRBJ1-5 - TRBV24-1 15 - TGTGCCAGCAGTGAAGCGTGGTCAACTAATCAGCCCCAGCATTTT CASSEAWSTNQPQHF
TRBJ2-2 few TRBV5-1 16 - TGCGCCAGCAGCTTGGGTATCCGCGAAGACACCGGGGAGCTGTTTTTT CASSLGIREDTGELFF
TRBJ2-5 many TRBV7-9 15 - TGTGCCAGCAGCCGGGGCTCGCTATTCCAAGAGACCCAGTACTTC CASSRGSLFQETQYF
TRBJ2-2 - TRBV25-1 15 TRBD2 TGTGCCAGCAGCTCACTAGCGGGAGTGGCCGGGGAGCTGTTTTTT CASSSLAGVAGELFF